One TCR beta chain is described in this entry. Its target is not known. This entry belongs to a study of shared clonotypes between healthy human individuals. Study-wide background: Two women and three men aged 18 to 49 served as donors. Every donor yielded three CD4 naive, three CD4 memory, two CD8 naive and one CD8 memory plate. Study-level results: Researchers found naive subsets generally carried larger estimated richness than memory subsets.

Clones were read by immunoSEQ multiplex PCR, and TCRdb kept only the in-frame ones, dropping some. The repertoire holds 2,500,000 or so clones, 85% to 95% seen once, with about 0.36% in the top ten. The V gene lost 0 bases and the J gene lost 7 bases, with 8 bases spanning the gap. The CDR3 has 13 residues. The V gene's germline CDR1 is SGHRS and CDR2 YFSETQ. Negatively enriched CD4+ T cells were divided by CD45RA into naive and memory. The specimen sequenced was naive CD4+ T cells from PBMCs. The subset denotes: CD45RA+ positively selected. The sequence derives from a man aged 18 to 35 in good health. Some clones in this sample may be carry-over from other donors' samples. The J gene is TRBJ1-3, the V gene TRBV5-1; D not resolved. In DNA, the CDR3 is TGCGCCAGCAGCTTGGAGTTTCAGAACACCATATATTTT. As protein: CASSLEFQNTIYF.